The 10 T cell receptor beta chains below come from one sample, sequenced in a study of early stage breast cancer tumors. Generated by immunoSEQ multiplex PCR, the TCRdb table keeps only in-frame clones and is missing some. The sample lists nearly 70,000 clones; approximately 84% were seen once. Sequenced sample: blood. These receptor sequences come from a person in their 40s with breast cancer.

V usage is TRBV29-1 and J usage is TRBJ2-1; D not resolved. CDR3 length equals 13 residues. Germline values: CDR1 SQVTM, CDR2 ANQGSEA. The ends were cut back, 7 bases at V and 2 bases at J, with 12 bases in the middle. The CDR3 coding sequence is TGCAGCGGCGGCCAACAGCCCTACAATGAGCAGTTCTTC. Protein: CSGGQQPYNEQFF.

The CDR3 nucleotides read TGTGCCAGCAGCTACCGGGAGGAGGGCGGGGAGCTGTTTTTT. It yields the protein CASSYREEGGELFF. This chain links TRBV7-9 with TRBJ2-2, with 7 positions matching TRBD2. The CDR3 is 14 amino acids. The germline CDR1 and CDR2 sequences are SEHNR and FQNEAQ (reference sequence). V shed 4 bases, J shed 7 bases, and the junction held 6 bases outside the gene matches.

This clone was counted a single time. The chain combines TRBV27 with TRBJ2-1; the D gene is possibly TRBD1 (5 bases). V lost 2 bases and J lost 13, with 15 bases in between. Germline-derived CDR1 and CDR2 are MNHEY and SMNVEV (reference sequence). This CDR3 region has 13 residues. CDR3 bases: TGTGCCAGCAGTTTAAAGATCCAGGGAAGACAGTTCTTC. This codes for CASSLKIQGRQFF.

This clone was recorded a few times. The V and J genes are TRBV21-1 and TRBJ2-7; the table calls TRBD2, which could not be checked here. TRBV21-1 is reported as a pseudogene. This CDR3 has 16 residues. The CDR3 loop reads CASSPWTSGSSYEQYF. The CDR3 DNA reads TGTGCCAGCAGCCCTTGGACTAGCGGGAGCTCCTACGAGCAGTACTTC.

V and J are TRBV6-1 and TRBJ1-5, with 7 bases that match TRBD1. With V trimmed by 4 bases and J by 0 bases, 12 bases remained unmatched. Germline CDR1 and CDR2: MNHNS and SASEGT. CDR3 length: 18 residues. CDR3 DNA sequence: TGTGCCAGCAGTGCACTAGGGACAGTAGGCTTTAGCAATCAGCCCCAGCATTTT. This codes for CASSALGTVGFSNQPQHF.

This clone came up a few times. The chain links TRBV9 to TRBJ2-1; D remains unclear. Per the germline V gene, CDR1 is SGDLS and CDR2 is YYNGEE. V dropped 0 bases and J dropped 7 bases, with 5 bases sitting between them. CDR3 length: 12 residues. CDR3 in DNA: TGTGCCAGCAGCGTAGAGAGAAATGAGCAGTTCTTC. Protein sequence: CASSVERNEQFF.

The V call is TRBV7-9, the J call TRBJ1-5; 11 bases are a match to TRBD1. Trimming took 3 bases from V and 5 from J; bases not matched to a gene: 3. The germline gives CDR1 SEHNR, CDR2 FQNEAQ (reference sequence). The CDR3 has 15 amino acids. CDR3 protein: CASSFGQGAHQPQHF. CDR3 DNA: TGTGCCAGCAGCTTCGGACAGGGGGCACATCAGCCCCAGCATTTT.

The sample holds one count of this clone. This chain uses TRBV19 with TRBJ2-2; TRBD2 aligns across 13 bases. With V trimmed by 6 bases and J by 5 bases, 9 bases remained unmatched. CDR1 and CDR2 from the germline V gene are LNHDA and SQIVND (reference sequence). This CDR3 contains 17 residues. The CDR3 sequence: CASRPRGLAGDTGELFF. Written as DNA, the CDR3 is TGTGCCAGTAGACCCAGAGGACTAGCGGGAGATACCGGGGAGCTGTTTTTT.

This chain joins TRBV28 and TRBJ1-4, with 8 nucleotides matching TRBD1. This CDR3 is built from 17 residues. Germline V gives CDR1 MDHEN, CDR2 SYDVKM. V lost 5 bases and J lost 8; bases outside the gene matches: 16. Here the CDR3 reads CASSLPQGAAAEEKLFF. CDR3 coding DNA: TGTGCCAGCAGTCTCCCCCAGGGGGCGGCGGCCGAAGAAAAACTGTTTTTT.

This clone was counted a few times. The DNA for the CDR3 is TGCGCCAGCAGCTTGGGGGGATACCAACTGTTTTTT. This codes for CASSLGGYQLFF. The chain recombines TRBV5-1 with TRBJ1-4; D unresolved. The CDR3 runs 12 residues. V was shortened by 0 bases and J by 12 bases, with 9 bases between the two germline ends. The germline CDR1 and CDR2 sequences are SGHRS and YFSETQ.